Given below is one T cell receptor (beta chain) in context. Researchers ran the PCR with 60 Vbeta and 13 Jbeta primers. Original handling: Later, some 79 million unique TCR beta chains were counted in an analysis, and some 11 million of them were shared. Repertoires were generated with immunoSEQ multiplex PCR, while TCRdb's copy carries only in-frame clones and drops some. V, J and clone size were drawn from that table, and D and trimming were deduced from the DNA. The sample contains roughly 150,000 clones, around 84% of which appear only once. The sample originates from a study of cytomegalovirus exposure and HLA in healthy donors. The CDR3 runs 18 residues. Germline-derived CDR1 and CDR2 are MNHEY and SMNVEV (reference sequence). After removal of 0 bases from V and 1 base from J, the junction contained 7 bases not matched to a gene.

The genes are TRBV27 and TRBJ2-3; TRBD1 aligns across 10 bases. Sequenced sample: PBMCs. The sequence was collected from a woman younger than 35 in good health and CMV-seronegative. CDR3 protein: CASSLSLWTGGRTDTQYF. As DNA, the CDR3 is TGTGCCAGCAGTTTATCTCTTTGGACAGGGGGTCGCACAGATACGCAGTATTTT.